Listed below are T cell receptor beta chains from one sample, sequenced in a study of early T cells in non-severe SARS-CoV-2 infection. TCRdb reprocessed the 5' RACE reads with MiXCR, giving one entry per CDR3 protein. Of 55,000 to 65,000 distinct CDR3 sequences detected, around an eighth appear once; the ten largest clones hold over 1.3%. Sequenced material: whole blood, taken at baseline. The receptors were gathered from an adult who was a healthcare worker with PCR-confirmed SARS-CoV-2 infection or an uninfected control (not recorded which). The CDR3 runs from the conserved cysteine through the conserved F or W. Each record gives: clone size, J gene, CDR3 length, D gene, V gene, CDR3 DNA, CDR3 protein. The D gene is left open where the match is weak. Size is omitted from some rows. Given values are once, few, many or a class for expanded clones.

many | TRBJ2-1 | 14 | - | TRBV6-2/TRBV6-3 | TGTGCCAGCAGTTTGTGGGGGGACGGGAATGAGCAGTTCTTC | CASSLWGDGNEQFF
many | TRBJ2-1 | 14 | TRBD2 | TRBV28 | TGTGCCAGCAGTGCCGGGACTAAATACAATGAGCAGTTCTTC | CASSAGTKYNEQFF
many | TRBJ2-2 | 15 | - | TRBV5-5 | TGTGCCAGTCGGTCTCCGGGGGACTTCCCCGGGGAGCTGTTTTTT | CASRSPGDFPGELFF
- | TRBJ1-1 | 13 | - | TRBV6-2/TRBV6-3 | TGTGCCAGCAGCAAACCCAGGAACCCTGAAGCTTTCTTT | CASSKPRNPEAFF
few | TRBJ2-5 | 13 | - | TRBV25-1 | TGTGCCAGCAGTCCTTGGACAGAGGAGACCCAGTACTTC | CASSPWTEETQYF
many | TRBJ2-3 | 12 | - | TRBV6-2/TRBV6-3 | TGTGCCAGCACGGACTCTTCAAATACGCAGTATTTT | CASTDSSNTQYF
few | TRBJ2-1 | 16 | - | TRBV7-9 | TGTGCCAGCAGCTTAAAAGGACTACCAACAAGCAATGAGCAGTTCTTC | CASSLKGLPTSNEQFF
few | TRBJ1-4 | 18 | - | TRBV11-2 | TGTGCCAGCAGCTTAAACAGGATTTCATCAGGGTCTAATGAAAAACTGTTTTTT | CASSLNRISSGSNEKLFF
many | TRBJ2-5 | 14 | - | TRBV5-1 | TGCGCCAGCAGCCCCGACTCACCCCAAGAGACCCAGTACTTC | CASSPDSPQETQYF
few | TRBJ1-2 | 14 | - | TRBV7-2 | TGTGCCAGCACCTATAAAGGACAAGGAGATGGCTACACCTTC | CASTYKGQGDGYTF
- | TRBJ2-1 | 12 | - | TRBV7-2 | TGTGCCAGCAGCCCACAGACCGGAGAGCAGTTCTTC | CASSPQTGEQFF
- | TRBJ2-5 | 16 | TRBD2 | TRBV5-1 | TGCGCCAGCGCTCCAGGCGGGACTAGCGGCCAAGAGACCCAGTACTTC | CASAPGGTSGQETQYF
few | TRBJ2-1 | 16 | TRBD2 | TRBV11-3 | TGTGCCAGCAGCACACGGACTAGCGGGAGGCGAGGTGAGCAGTTCTTC | CASSTRTSGRRGEQFF
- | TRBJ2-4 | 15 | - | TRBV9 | TGTGCCAGCAGCGTAGGGGACCTAGCCAAAAACATTCAGTACTTC | CASSVGDLAKNIQYF
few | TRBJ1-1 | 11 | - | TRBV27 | TGTGCCAGCAGTTGGGGGGCTGAAGCTTTCTTT | CASSWGAEAFF
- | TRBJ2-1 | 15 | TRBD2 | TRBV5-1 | TGCGCCAGCAGCTTCGAAGCGGGAGGAGGGAATGAGCAGTTCTTC | CASSFEAGGGNEQFF
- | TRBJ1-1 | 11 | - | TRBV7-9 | TGTGCCAGCAGCCGGAGGACTGAAGCTTTCTTT | CASSRRTEAFF
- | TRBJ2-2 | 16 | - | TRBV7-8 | TGTGCCAGCAGCTCCCGAACAGGCCCCCTGACCGGGGAGCTGTTTTTT | CASSSRTGPLTGELFF
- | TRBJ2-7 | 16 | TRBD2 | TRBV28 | TGTGCCAGCAGTTTATCCCCTAGCGGGACTCGTAGCGAGCAGTACTTC | CASSLSPSGTRSEQYF
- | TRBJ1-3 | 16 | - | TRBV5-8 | TGTGCCAGCAGCCCCACTGACCAACGAGAGGGAAACACCATATATTTT | CASSPTDQREGNTIYF
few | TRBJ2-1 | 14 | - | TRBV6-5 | TGTGCCAGCGGGCGGGACCCCCGTAGCAATGAGCAGTTCTTC | CASGRDPRSNEQFF
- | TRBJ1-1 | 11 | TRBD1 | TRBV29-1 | TGCACTGGACAGGGAAACACTGAAGCTTTCTTT | CTGQGNTEAFF
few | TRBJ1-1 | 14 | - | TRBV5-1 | TGCGCCAGCAACAGGGAACAATCAAACACTGAAGCTTTCTTT | CASNREQSNTEAFF
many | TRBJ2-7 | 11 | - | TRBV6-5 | TGTGCCAGCAGTTACGGGGGAGAGCAGTACTTC | CASSYGGEQYF
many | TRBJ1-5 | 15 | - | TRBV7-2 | TGTGCCAGCAGCTTATCCTCTTTTAGCAATCAGCCCCAGCATTTT | CASSLSSFSNQPQHF
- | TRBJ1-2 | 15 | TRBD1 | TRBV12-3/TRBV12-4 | TGTGCCAGCAGTACGGGGACAGGGACCATCTATGGCTACACCTTC | CASSTGTGTIYGYTF
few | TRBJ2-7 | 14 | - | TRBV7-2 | TGTGCCAGCAGCCCCGTACTTCCCTCCTACGAGCAGTACTTC | CASSPVLPSYEQYF
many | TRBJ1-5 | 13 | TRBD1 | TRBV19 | TGTGCCAGTAGCGACAGGGGAGGGCAGCCCCAGCATTTT | CASSDRGGQPQHF
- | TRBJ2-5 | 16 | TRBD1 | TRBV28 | TGTGCCAGCAGTTTATTAGGGGGCAAGGCGCAAGAGACCCAGTACTTC | CASSLLGGKAQETQYF
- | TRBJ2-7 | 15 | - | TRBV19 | TGTGCCAGTAGTATAGATTCCACCAATCGGTTCGAGCAGTACTTC | CASSIDSTNRFEQYF
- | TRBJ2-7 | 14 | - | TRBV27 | TGTGCCAGCAGTCCCCGGGGGCTCGCCTACGAGCAGTACTTC | CASSPRGLAYEQYF
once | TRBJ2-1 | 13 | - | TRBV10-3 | TGTGCCATCAGTGGGGAGACTAGCAATGAGCAGTTCTTC | CAISGETSNEQFF
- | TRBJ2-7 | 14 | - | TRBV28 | TGTGCCAGCAGGCAACCGGGACTTGCCTACGAGCAGTACTTC | CASRQPGLAYEQYF
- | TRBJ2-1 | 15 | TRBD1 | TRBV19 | TGTGCCAGTAGTATCACAGGGGCCTCCTACAATGAGCAGTTCTTC | CASSITGASYNEQFF
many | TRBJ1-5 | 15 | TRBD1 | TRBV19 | TGTGCCAGTAGTAGGGACAGGGGGCCGATTCAGCCCCAGCATTTT | CASSRDRGPIQPQHF
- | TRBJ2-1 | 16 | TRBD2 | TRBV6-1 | TGTGCCAGCTCGGGAGCGGGAGGGCCTCGTTACAATGAGCAGTTCTTC | CASSGAGGPRYNEQFF
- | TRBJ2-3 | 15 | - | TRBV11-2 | TGTGCCAGCAGCTTAGGACGGGGAGCCACAGATACGCAGTATTTT | CASSLGRGATDTQYF
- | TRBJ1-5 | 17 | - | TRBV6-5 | TGTGCCAGCAGCCTACAGCAGCCTACCTATAGCAATCAGCCCCAGCATTTT | CASSLQQPTYSNQPQHF
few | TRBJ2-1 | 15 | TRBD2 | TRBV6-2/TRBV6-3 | TGTGCCAGCACCCACCCCCGACTAGCGGCTAATGAGCAGTTCTTC | CASTHPRLAANEQFF
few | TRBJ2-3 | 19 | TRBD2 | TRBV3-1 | TGTGCCAGCAGCCTCCTGACTAGCCCGGGGCGAGGTGGGACAGATACGCAGTATTTT | CASSLLTSPGRGGTDTQYF
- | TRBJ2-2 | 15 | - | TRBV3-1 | TGTGCCAGCAGCCAGAGGGACTTAGTCACCGGGGAGCTGTTTTTT | CASSQRDLVTGELFF
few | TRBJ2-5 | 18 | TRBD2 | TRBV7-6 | TGTGCCAGCAGCCTAAGACTAGCGGGAGGGCGAGATAGGGAGACCCAGTACTTC | CASSLRLAGGRDRETQYF
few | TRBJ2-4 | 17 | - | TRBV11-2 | TGTGCCAGCAGCGAGGGCAGGGGGAGGAAGGCCAAAAACATTCAGTACTTC | CASSEGRGRKAKNIQYF
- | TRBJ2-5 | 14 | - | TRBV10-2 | TGCGCCAGCAGGTTGGCGGGACAAGGAGAGACCCAGTACTTC | CASRLAGQGETQYF
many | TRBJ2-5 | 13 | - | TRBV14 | TGTGCCAGCAGCCCAAGTAGGGAAGAGACCCAGTACTTC | CASSPSREETQYF
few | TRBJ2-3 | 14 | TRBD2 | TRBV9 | TGTGCCAGCAGCGGTAGCGGGGGTGTGGATACGCAGTATTTT | CASSGSGGVDTQYF
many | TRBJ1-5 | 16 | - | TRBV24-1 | TGTGCCACCAGTGAGGGGACGCGATCCGGTGATCAGCCCCAGCATTTT | CATSEGTRSGDQPQHF
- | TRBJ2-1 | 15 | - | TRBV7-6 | TGTGCCAGCAGCCTTGAGGGGGGAACCTACAATGAGCAGTTCTTC | CASSLEGGTYNEQFF
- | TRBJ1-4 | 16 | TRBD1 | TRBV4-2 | TGTGCCAGCAGCCCCACGTCCGGGACAGGGGTTGAAAAACTGTTTTTT | CASSPTSGTGVEKLFF